This T cell receptor (beta chain) derives from a study of blood T cell repertoires in COVID-19. For the study at large: Material from acute and convalescent COVID-19 was sourced from the United States, Italy and Spain. PBMCs, B-cell-depleted T cells, or T cells provided the cDNA or gDNA that made up the material.

Authors' methods: Reference gene primer amplification yielded estimated nucleated cell counts. Some clones are missing from TCRdb's copy, which holds only in-frame ones; the method was immunoSEQ multiplex PCR. V and J calls and clone size are copied from that table; D and trimming were computed from the DNA. The table includes 110,000 to 150,000 clones, approximately 91% detected once. The CDR3 is 14 residues long. V gave up 1 base and J gave up 4 bases, with 9 bases separating them. CDR1 is SGHDT and CDR2 is YYEEEE in the germline V gene. The sample taken for sequencing was peripheral blood. The sequence came from a man aged 50-59 years with active or convalescent COVID-19. The chain carries TRBV5-6 and TRBJ1-5; D remains ambiguous. The CDR3 DNA sequence: TGTGCCAGCAGCTTGAACCCCCTAAATCAGCCCCAGCATTTT. Residues: CASSLNPLNQPQHF.